This TCR beta chain is drawn from a study of regulatory T cells in long-lasting Graves disease. CDR1 MNHNS and CDR2 SASEGT come from the germline V gene. V dropped 7 bases and J dropped 7 bases, with 11 bases sitting between them. This CDR3 spans 12 amino acids. Stated time point: newly diagnosed GD, antithyroid drugs for less than 3 months. There was RNA extracted from PBMCs, and the TCR library was made from it. CDR3-region Arm-PCR and iRepertoire HTBI primers produced the TCR beta libraries. Via MiXCR, TCRdb re-called the multiplex PCR reads, giving one row per CDR3 protein. The repertoire has some 220,000 distinct CDR3 sequences, about 19% of them found once; the top ten carry 12%. Study-wide results and limits: Persistent Graves' patients had lower TCR diversity than newly diagnosed ones. Owing to a sample size that was small, accuracy may have been reduced.

Notes on this clonotype: Its antigen is still unknown.

The sample was also linked to a second study, of T cells in Graves' hyperthyroidism and ophthalmopathy. As that study records: Separation of ophthalmopathy from stable hyperthyroidism was achieved by a 13 V-J model.

The receptor's source is a woman aged 25 to 39 with Graves disease. The specimen comprised peripheral blood mononuclear cells (PBMCs), sampled at new diagnosis, from a patient treated with antithyroid drugs. The V and J genes are TRBV6-1 and TRBJ1-5; TRBD1 is a possible D gene (5 bases). CDR3 protein: CASNTEGQPQHF. CDR3 coding DNA: TGTGCCAGCAACACTGAGGGGCAGCCCCAGCATTTT.